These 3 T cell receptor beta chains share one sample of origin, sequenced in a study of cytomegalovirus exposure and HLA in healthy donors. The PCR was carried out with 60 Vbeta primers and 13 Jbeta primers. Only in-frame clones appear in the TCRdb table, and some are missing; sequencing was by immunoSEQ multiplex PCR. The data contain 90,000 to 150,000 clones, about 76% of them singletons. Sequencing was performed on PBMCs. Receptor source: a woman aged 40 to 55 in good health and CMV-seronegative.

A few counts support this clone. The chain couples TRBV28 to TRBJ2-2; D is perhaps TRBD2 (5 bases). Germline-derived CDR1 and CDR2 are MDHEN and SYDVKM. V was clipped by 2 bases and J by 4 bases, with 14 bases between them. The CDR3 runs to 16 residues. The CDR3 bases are TGTGCCAGCAGTTTAGAGGGCAGCACTTTCACCGGGGAGCTGTTTTTT. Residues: CASSLEGSTFTGELFF. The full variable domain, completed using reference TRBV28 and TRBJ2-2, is DVKVTQSSRYLVKRTGEKVFLECVQDMDHENMFWYRQDPGLGLRLIYFSYDVKMKEKGDIPEGYSVSREKKERFSLILESASTNQTSMYLCASSLEGSTFTGELFFGEGSRLTVL.

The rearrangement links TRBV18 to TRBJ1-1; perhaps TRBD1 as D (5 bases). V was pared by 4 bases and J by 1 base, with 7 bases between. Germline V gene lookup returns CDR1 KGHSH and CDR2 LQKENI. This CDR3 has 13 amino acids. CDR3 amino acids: CASSLQENTEAFF. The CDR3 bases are TGTGCCAGCTCACTACAGGAGAACACTGAAGCTTTCTTT.

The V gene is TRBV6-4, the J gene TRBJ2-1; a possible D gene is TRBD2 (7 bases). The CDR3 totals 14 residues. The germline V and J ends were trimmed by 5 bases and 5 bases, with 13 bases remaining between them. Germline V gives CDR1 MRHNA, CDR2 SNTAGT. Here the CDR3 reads CASSTGGLDNEQFF. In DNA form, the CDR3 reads TGTGCCAGCAGTACGGGGGGCCTAGACAATGAGCAGTTCTTC.